These 27 T cell receptor beta chains share one sample of origin, sequenced in a study of T cells in Graves' hyperthyroidism and ophthalmopathy. What was amplified from RNA transcripts were TCR beta CDR3 regions. First-round RT-PCR of the TCR CDR3 relied on the HTBI primer set. TCRdb re-called the multiplex PCR reads through MiXCR, storing one row per CDR3 protein. The sample records around 250,000 distinct CDR3 sequences, almost 25% being singletons. The sequenced sample was blood. The receptors derive from a woman in her thirties or forties with Graves' ophthalmopathy.

This sequence joins TRBV6-5 and TRBJ1-1; 9 bases fit TRBD1. CDR1 is MNHEY, CDR2 SVGAGI, per germline. The CDR3 is 14 amino acids. The V segment lost 4 bases and the J segment 5 bases; nucleotides outside the gene matches: 5. The CDR3 here is CASSSGQGRTEAFF. CDR3 in DNA: TGTGCCAGCAGTTCTGGACAGGGGAGGACTGAAGCTTTCTTT.

This clonotype was counted many times. V usage is TRBV7-2 and J usage is TRBJ2-5, with TRBD2 identical over 7 bases. CDR1 is SGHTA and CDR2 is FQGNSA in the germline V gene. The CDR3 length is 15 residues. J gave up 4 bases and V 3 bases, and 8 bases lay outside the gene matches. CDR3 amino acids: CASSLMLAGTETQYF. The CDR3 DNA follows: TGTGCCAGCAGCTTGATGTTAGCGGGTACAGAGACCCAGTACTTC.

This clonotype was seen only once. This sequence joins TRBV6-1 and TRBJ1-5; the D gene is possibly TRBD1 (6 bases). With 2 bases removed from V and 4 bases from J, the gap between germline ends came to 9 bases. The CDR3 runs 14 residues. CDR1 MNHNS and CDR2 SASEGT come from the germline V gene. The DNA for the CDR3 is TGTGCCAGCAGTGAAAGCGGACAGAATCAGCCCCAGCATTTT. Translation: CASSESGQNQPQHF.

Many counts were recorded for this clonotype. The V and J genes are TRBV7-3 and TRBJ2-2; D not resolved. This CDR3 is 15 amino acids long. Germline V gives CDR1 SGHTA, CDR2 FQGTGA. Trimming took 2 bases from V and 1 from J, leaving 8 bases between them. The CDR3 is CASSLFPLNTGELFF. The CDR3 bases are TGTGCCAGCAGCTTATTTCCGTTGAACACCGGGGAGCTGTTTTTT.

The sample holds many counts of this clonotype. The CDR3 DNA is TGTGCCACCAGCCGACAGGACACGAACACCGGGGAGCTGTTTTTT. It codes for CATSRQDTNTGELFF. V gene TRBV24-1 combines with J gene TRBJ2-2; perhaps TRBD1 as D (6 bases). This CDR3 is 15 amino acids long. V was shortened by 7 bases and J by 0 bases, with 11 bases between the two germline ends. Per the germline V gene, CDR1 is KGHDR and CDR2 is SFDVKD.

This clonotype was picked up many times. V and J are TRBV11-2 and TRBJ2-5, with 8 bases lining up with TRBD2. The trim removed 3 bases at V and 4 bases at J, leaving 7 bases unmatched. The germline CDR1 and CDR2 sequences are SGHAT and FQNNGV. The CDR3 covers 15 residues. The CDR3 loop reads CASSFQTSVRETQYF. The CDR3 nucleotides read TGTGCCAGCAGCTTTCAGACTAGCGTCCGAGAGACCCAGTACTTC.

This clonotype was detected ten times or more. The chain employs TRBV7-9 and TRBJ2-2; D gene ambiguous. The CDR3 is 15 residues long. Trimming removed 0 bases from V and 3 bases from J, with 8 bases in between. The V gene's germline CDR1 is SEHNR and CDR2 FQNEAQ (reference sequence). The CDR3 protein is CASSLAWGDTGELFF. The CDR3 DNA follows: TGTGCCAGCAGCTTAGCGTGGGGTGACACCGGGGAGCTGTTTTTT. Full variable domain (missing parts from reference TRBV7-9 and TRBJ2-2): DTGVSQNPRHKITKRGQNVTFRCDPISEHNRLYWYRQTLGQGPEFLTYFQNEAQLEKSRLLSDRFSAERPKGSFSTLEIQRTEQGDSAMYLCASSLAWGDTGELFFGEGSRLTVL.

This clonotype appeared many times. The genes are TRBV6-5 and TRBJ2-7; possibly TRBD1 for D (7 bases). Germline lookup yields CDR1 MNHEY and CDR2 SVGAGI. V was cut by 4 bases and J by 7 bases, with 14 bases left in between. The CDR3 runs 13 residues. CDR3 coding DNA: TGTGCCAGCAGTTCCAGGGGGGCCCGGGAGCAGTACTTC. Its translation is CASSSRGAREQYF.

This clonotype was seen at least ten times. The chain uses TRBV5-5 and TRBJ1-2, with a weak D call TRBD1 (5 bases). This CDR3 spans 15 amino acids. The V gene lost 2 bases and the J gene lost 4 bases, with 15 bases spanning the gap. Germline CDR1 reads SGHKS; CDR2 reads YYEKEE (reference sequence). The CDR3 is CASSFGGKDGYGYTF. The CDR3, as DNA: TGTGCCAGCAGCTTCGGGGGGAAGGATGGCTATGGCTACACCTTC.

A few counts support this clonotype. V and J are TRBV6-1 and TRBJ2-7, with unresolved D. The ends were cut back, 8 bases at V and 2 bases at J, with 13 bases in the middle. There are 13 residues in the CDR3. CDR1 is MNHNS, CDR2 SASEGT, per germline. CDR3 in amino acids: CASGNGPPYEQYF. CDR3 in DNA: TGTGCCAGCGGCAACGGGCCCCCCTACGAGCAGTACTTC.

This clonotype was found many times. This sequence joins TRBV20-1 and TRBJ1-1; D is unresolved. Germline V CDR1 and CDR2: DFQATT, SNEGSKA (reference sequence). V was pared by 1 base and J by 4 bases, with 10 bases between. The CDR3 contains 13 residues. The CDR3 sequence is CSARGGLSTEAFF. In nucleotides, the CDR3 is TGCAGTGCTAGAGGAGGGCTGAGCACTGAAGCTTTCTTT.

This clonotype was recorded at least ten times. V and J are TRBV7-9 and TRBJ2-2; D is unclear. Deletions cut 5 bases from V and 7 bases from J, with 8 bases between. Germline V CDR1 and CDR2: SEHNR, FQNEAQ (reference sequence). The CDR3 covers 12 residues. CDR3 coding DNA: TGTGCCAGCAGCCTTTTTGGCGGGGAGCTGTTTTTT. Its translation: CASSLFGGELFF.

This clonotype was detected many times. This chain links TRBV10-3 with TRBJ1-5; 7 nucleotides align to TRBD1. The length of the CDR3 is 16 residues. With V trimmed by 0 bases and J by 1 base, 3 bases remained unmatched. Germline V gives CDR1 ENHRY, CDR2 SYGVKD. The CDR3 loop is CAISESRTGSNQPQHF. DNA for the CDR3: TGTGCCATCAGTGAGTCAAGGACAGGCAGCAATCAGCCCCAGCATTTT.

This clonotype was picked up many times. Being one base from a much bigger clone, this may be a read error. The conserved phenylalanine or tryptophan is not found at the CDR3 terminus, so this likely reflects a read error. The CDR3, as DNA: TGTGCCACCAGTGATTACGTGGGCACTGAAGCTTTCTTG. It encodes CATSDYVGTEAFL. The chain recombines TRBV24-1 with TRBJ1-1; no firm D call. The CDR3 runs to 13 residues. Germline V CDR1 and CDR2: KGHDR, SFDVKD. Trimming removed 2 bases at V and 4 bases at J, with 7 bases between.

This clonotype was recorded many times. The rearrangement joins TRBV11-2 to TRBJ2-7; D is unresolved. The V end was cut by 2 bases, the J end by 0 bases, with 11 bases between. This CDR3 region has 15 residues. The germline CDR1 and CDR2 sequences are SGHAT and FQNNGV. This CDR3 is CASSLTDGFSYEQYF. The CDR3 DNA follows: TGTGCCAGCAGCTTAACGGACGGGTTCTCCTACGAGCAGTACTTC.

The sample holds many counts of this clonotype. The chain uses TRBV13 and TRBJ2-7, with TRBD2 matching over 12 bases. The CDR3 is 15 residues long. V lost 6 bases to trimming and J lost 4 bases; unmatched junction nucleotides: 7. Germline assignment: CDR1 PRHDT and CDR2 FYEKMQ (reference sequence). CDR3 in amino acids: CASRSRTSGTYEQYF. The DNA for the CDR3 is TGTGCCAGCAGATCCCGGACTAGCGGGACTTACGAGCAGTACTTC.

This clonotype was observed a few times. DNA for the CDR3: TGCAGTGCTAGAGATGTTCGTGAACCTAAAGAGACCCAGTACTTC. Protein: CSARDVREPKETQYF. The chain joins TRBV20-1 to TRBJ2-5; D not resolved. Germline V gives CDR1 DFQATT, CDR2 SNEGSKA (reference sequence). This CDR3 contains 15 residues. Trimming took off 0 bases at V and 3 bases at J, with 14 bases between the two ends.

On this clonotype: A much larger clone lies one base from this, so it may be a read error. Given the absence of the conserved phenylalanine or tryptophan at the CDR3 end, a read error is likely. V gene TRBV29-1 combines with J gene TRBJ2-2; 12 bases line up with TRBD2. V shed 8 bases, J shed 3 bases, and the junction held 4 bases outside the gene matches. Germline V lookup: CDR1 SQVTM, CDR2 ANQGSEA. The CDR3 has 14 residues. CDR3 sequence: CSTRTSGDTGELFS. CDR3 DNA sequence: TGCAGCACTCGGACTAGCGGGGACACCGGGGAGCTGTTTTCT.

This clonotype was seen many times. The chain couples TRBV6-1 to TRBJ2-5, with D possibly matching TRBD2 (5 bases). Trimming removed 8 bases at V and 5 bases at J, with 15 bases between. Per germline, CDR1 MNHNS and CDR2 SASEGT. The CDR3 consists of 13 residues. The CDR3 loop reads CASAPGKWETQYF. CDR3 nucleotides: TGTGCCAGCGCCCCCGGGAAGTGGGAGACCCAGTACTTC.

This clonotype was counted many times. This chain uses TRBV2 with TRBJ2-2; 11 nucleotides align to TRBD2. This CDR3 has 16 amino acids. V dropped 5 bases and J dropped 7; count of bases not matched to a gene: 9. The germline CDR1 and CDR2 sequences are SNHLY and FYNNEI. The CDR3 sequence: CASSKLAGGISGELFF. In nucleotides, the CDR3 is TGTGCCAGCAGTAAGCTAGCGGGAGGAATAAGCGGGGAGCTGTTTTTT.

This clonotype was recorded at least ten times. V usage is TRBV7-3 and J usage is TRBJ2-6, with 10 bases identical to TRBD1. Germline CDR1 and CDR2: SGHTA and FQGTGA. This CDR3 contains 19 residues. After removal of 6 bases from V and 2 bases from J, the junction contained 13 bases not matched to a gene. This CDR3 reads CASSLKPGQGPPGANVLTF. CDR3 bases: TGTGCCAGCAGTCTAAAACCGGGACAGGGGCCCCCTGGGGCCAACGTCCTGACTTTC.

A remark on this clonotype: Germline is not matched at one junction end, which may reflect a read error. The rearrangement links TRBV7-7 to TRBJ2-7; 12 bases are shared with TRBD2. The CDR3 is 15 residues long. In germline, CDR1 is SSHAT, CDR2 FNYEAQ (reference sequence). The CDR3 sequence is CASSPGLAGINEQYF. The CDR3 DNA is TGTGCTAGCAGCCCTGGACTAGCGGGAATAAACGAGCAGTACTTC. The variable domain in full, completed from reference TRBV7-7 and TRBJ2-7, reads GAGVSQSPRYKVTKRGQDVTLRCDPISSHATLYWYQQALGQGPEFLTYFNYEAQPDKSGLPSDRFSAERPEGSISTLTIQRTEQRDSAMYRCASSPGLAGINEQYFGPGTRLTVT.

At least ten counts were recorded for this clonotype. The rearrangement links TRBV10-1 to TRBJ2-7; D call uncertain. The V gene's germline CDR1 is WNHNN and CDR2 SYGVQD (reference sequence). The CDR3 contains 13 residues. The V end lost 4 bases, the J end lost 1 base, and 8 bases lay between the germline ends. CDR3 residues: CASSAQKSYEQYF. The CDR3 DNA reads TGCGCCAGCAGTGCCCAAAAGTCCTACGAGCAGTACTTC.

This clonotype was found once. The chain employs TRBV24-1 and TRBJ1-1, with a tentative D call TRBD1 (6 bases). The germline CDR1 and CDR2 sequences are KGHDR and SFDVKD. This CDR3 contains 13 residues. Trimming left V 7 bases short and J 5 bases short, with 13 bases between. CDR3 DNA: TGTGCCACCAGGGACAGTATGTTAACTGAAGCTTTCTTT. Amino acid sequence: CATRDSMLTEAFF.

The table lists this clonotype with a few counts. V and J are TRBV6-2 or TRBV6-3 and TRBJ2-7; D is perhaps TRBD1 (6 bases). Looked up from germline, CDR1 is MNHEY and CDR2 is SVGEGT. CDR3 length equals 15 residues. Trimming removed 6 bases from V and 4 bases from J, with 19 bases in between. The CDR3 DNA reads TGTGCCAGCAGCAACCGCCACGACAGGCTTTACGAGCAGTACTTC. Protein: CASSNRHDRLYEQYF.

Ten or more counts support this clonotype. V and J are TRBV9 and TRBJ1-2; 9 positions agree with TRBD1. Germline assignment: CDR1 SGDLS and CDR2 YYNGEE. This CDR3 spans 16 amino acids. V lost 4 bases and J lost 4; bases outside the gene matches: 11. The CDR3 nucleotides read TGTGCCAGCAGCCAAACACCGGGACAGGGAGCCTATGGCTACACCTTC. This gives the protein CASSQTPGQGAYGYTF.

This clonotype was seen at least ten times. This chain joins TRBV6-5 and TRBJ2-7; D is possibly TRBD2 (5 bases). The CDR3 totals 13 residues. CDR1 is MNHEY, CDR2 SVGAGI, per germline. Trimming took 6 bases from V and 3 from J, leaving 12 bases between them. The CDR3 here is CASRSSGSYEQYF. CDR3 coding DNA: TGTGCCAGCAGATCAAGTGGGAGCTACGAGCAGTACTTC.